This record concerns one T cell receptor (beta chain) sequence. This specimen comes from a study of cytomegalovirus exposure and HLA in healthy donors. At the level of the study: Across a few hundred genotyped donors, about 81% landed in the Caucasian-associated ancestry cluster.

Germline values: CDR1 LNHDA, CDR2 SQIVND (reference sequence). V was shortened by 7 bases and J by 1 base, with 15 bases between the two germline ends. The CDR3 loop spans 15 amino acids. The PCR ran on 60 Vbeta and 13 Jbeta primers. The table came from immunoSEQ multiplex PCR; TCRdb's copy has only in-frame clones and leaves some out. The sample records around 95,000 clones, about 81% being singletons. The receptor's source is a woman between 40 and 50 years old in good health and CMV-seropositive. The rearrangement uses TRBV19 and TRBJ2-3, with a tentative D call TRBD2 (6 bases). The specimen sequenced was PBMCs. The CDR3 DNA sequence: TGTGCCAGTAAGAAGGGACTTTCGGGCACAGATACGCAGTATTTT. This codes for CASKKGLSGTDTQYF. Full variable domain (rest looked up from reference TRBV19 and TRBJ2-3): DGGITQSPKYLFRKEGQNVTLSCEQNLNHDAMYWYRQDPGQGLRLIYYSQIVNDFQKGDIAEGYSVSREKKESFPLTVTSAQKNPTAFYLCASKKGLSGTDTQYFGPGTRLTVL.